Each of the 28 T cell receptor beta chains below was sequenced from the same sample in a study of post-analysis software for immune sequencing data (dated by TCRdb to about 2015). The study at large found these results: Patients showed significantly higher frequencies than controls for roughly five TRBV segments, among them TRBV5-6, TRBV5-1 and TRBV20-1.

Antigen specificity for these receptors is unknown. Receptor libraries were prepared by PCR. Sequenced on an Illumina HiSeq 2500. Unique molecular identifiers were incorporated into TCR beta cDNA libraries to reduce PCR and sequencing biases. TCRdb's own reprocessing of the public reads used fastp at Q25 and MiXCR and kept productive beta chains. Rows with a matching CDR3 protein are joined into one entry that keeps the most common DNA and genes. For this sample there are some 800,000 distinct CDR3 sequences; about 43% appear just once. Around 4.7% of the sample comes from the top ten. Sequenced input: blood. The receptor set was obtained from a girl under 18 with multiple sclerosis.

The chain links TRBV7-9 to TRBJ2-5; tentatively, D is TRBD1 (6 bases). The J call is in doubt because the DNA end fits TRBJ2-7 better. Germline V gene sequence: CDR1 SEHNR, CDR2 FQNEAQ (reference sequence). The CDR3 sequence is 14 residues long. The CDR3 DNA follows: TGTGCCAGCAGCCCGGAAGACAGGCCCTACGAGCAGTACTTC. Residues: CASSPEDRPYEQYF.

The J gene is TRBJ2-3, the V gene TRBV5-1, with D hard to call. The ends were cut back, 7 bases at V and 0 bases at J, with 18 bases in the middle. Germline V gene data show CDR1 as SGHRS and CDR2 as YFSETQ. The CDR3 has 16 amino acids. The CDR3 region has the DNA TGCGCCAGCCGCAGGTCCTTTTCCACTAGCACAGATACGCAGTATTTT. Protein sequence: CASRRSFSTSTDTQYF.

A few counts support this clonotype. The V call is TRBV6-2 or TRBV6-3, the J call TRBJ2-7; D is unclear. In germline, CDR1 is MNHEY, CDR2 SVGEGT. The V gene lost 0 bases and the J gene lost 2 bases, with 5 bases spanning the gap. The CDR3 is 13 amino acids. The CDR3 bases are TGTGCCAGCAGTTACTCTCGGCCCTACGAGCAGTACTTC. It codes for CASSYSRPYEQYF.

This clonotype showed up just once. V and J are TRBV7-9 and TRBJ2-1; 9 bases align to TRBD2. This CDR3 has 18 amino acids. With V trimmed by 1 base and J by 3 bases, 10 bases remained unmatched. CDR1 is SEHNR, CDR2 FQNEAQ, per germline (reference sequence). This CDR3 reads CASSLDWGGLAIYNEQFF. For the CDR3, the DNA is TGTGCCAGCAGCTTAGATTGGGGGGGACTAGCCATCTACAATGAGCAGTTCTTC.

This clonotype appeared a few times. CDR3 nucleotides: TGCAGTGGGCGGGGACTAGGCGTAGAGACCCAGTACTTC. Its protein product is CSGRGLGVETQYF. The rearrangement uses TRBV20-1 and TRBJ2-5; 8 bases are shared with TRBD2. CDR1 DFQATT and CDR2 SNEGSKA come from the germline V gene (reference sequence). The ends lost 7 bases at V and 4 bases at J; junction bases unmatched: 8. This CDR3 contains 13 residues.

The chain carries TRBV18 and TRBJ2-3; 7 nucleotides align to TRBD1. The CDR3 sequence is 16 residues long. Germline V gene data show CDR1 as KGHSH and CDR2 as LQKENI. The trim removed 0 bases at V and 1 base at J, leaving 4 bases unmatched. CDR3: CASSPPYGTGTDTQYF. Here the CDR3 DNA reads TGTGCCAGCTCACCACCGTACGGGACAGGCACAGATACGCAGTATTTT.

The chain recombines TRBV5-1 with TRBJ2-3; possible D gene TRBD2, 6 bases. Trimming shortened V by 3 bases and J by 4 bases, and 24 bases separated the two germline ends. The CDR3 sequence is 18 residues long. Germline V gives CDR1 SGHRS, CDR2 YFSETQ. The CDR3 region is CASSSGLLAAGGADTQYF. The CDR3 bases are TGCGCCAGCAGCTCGGGGCTACTTGCCGCTGGCGGGGCAGATACGCAGTATTTT.

The V gene is TRBV13, the J gene TRBJ2-7, with 7 bases identical to TRBD1. After removal of 5 bases from V and 0 bases from J, the junction contained 7 bases not matched to a gene. The germline V gene encodes CDR1 PRHDT and CDR2 FYEKMQ (reference sequence). CDR3 length equals 15 residues. The CDR3 is CASSEGQTSSYEQYF. In nucleotides, the CDR3 is TGTGCCAGCAGCGAGGGACAGACAAGCTCCTACGAGCAGTACTTC.

The chain joins TRBV6-5 to TRBJ2-1, with D possibly TRBD2 on 6 matching bases. The germline CDR1 and CDR2 sequences are MNHEY and SVGAGI. This CDR3 has 15 residues. Trimming stripped 1 base from V and 4 bases from J, with 11 bases between. The CDR3 here is CASSYLVGGYNEQFF. In DNA, the CDR3 is TGTGCCAGCAGTTACTTAGTGGGAGGATACAATGAGCAGTTCTTC.

This chain connects TRBV12-3 or TRBV12-4 to TRBJ1-5; no definite D call. CDR3 length equals 13 residues. Trimming took 8 bases from V and 6 from J, leaving 14 bases between them. CDR3 loop: CASGRAGGQPQHF. CDR3 in DNA: TGTGCCAGCGGGCGAGCCGGCGGTCAGCCCCAGCATTTT.

This clonotype was found a few times. The V call is TRBV27, the J call TRBJ2-1, with D maybe TRBD1 (8 bases). The germline V gene has CDR1 MNHEY and CDR2 SMNVEV (reference sequence). With 6 bases removed from V and 9 bases from J, the gap between germline ends came to 12 bases. The CDR3 runs 12 residues. The CDR3 loop reads CASSTGGGEQFF. In DNA, the CDR3 is TGTGCCAGCAGCACAGGGGGGGGTGAGCAGTTCTTC.

The chain links TRBV5-4 to TRBJ2-7; D gene ambiguous. Germline V CDR1 and CDR2: SGHNT, YYREEE (reference sequence). V lost 4 bases and J lost 0, with 5 bases in between. The CDR3 contains 12 residues. CDR3 sequence reads: CASSIDSYEQYF. The CDR3 DNA is TGTGCCAGCAGCATTGACTCCTACGAGCAGTACTTC.

This chain connects TRBV7-9 to TRBJ1-1; no clear D gene. Germline V gives CDR1 SEHNR, CDR2 FQNEAQ (reference sequence). The length of the CDR3 is 14 residues. The ends were cut back, 0 bases at V and 3 bases at J, with 8 bases in the middle. The CDR3 nucleotides are TGTGCCAGCAGCTTAGCTTTTCAGGACACTGAAGCTTTCTTT. It translates to CASSLAFQDTEAFF.

This clonotype was seen a few times. This chain connects TRBV5-6 to TRBJ1-2; 8 nucleotides align to TRBD1. This CDR3 contains 15 residues. Germline trimming cut 4 bases from V and 4 bases from J; bases unmatched to any gene: 9. Looked up from germline, CDR1 is SGHDT and CDR2 is YYEEEE. CDR3 residues: CASSLKDRDGYGYTF. For the CDR3, the DNA is TGTGCCAGCAGCCTTAAGGACAGGGATGGCTATGGCTACACCTTC.

CDR3 in amino acids: CASNWGVRYNEQFF. In DNA, the CDR3 is TGTGCCAGCAATTGGGGAGTCCGATACAATGAGCAGTTCTTC. The chain carries TRBV12-3 or TRBV12-4 and TRBJ2-1; TRBD2 might be the D (5 bases). The CDR3 runs to 14 residues. The V end was cut by 7 bases, the J end by 4 bases, with 14 bases between.

This clonotype is a singleton in its sample. The chain uses TRBV7-3 and TRBJ2-1; a possible D gene is TRBD1 (6 bases). This CDR3 has 16 residues. Deletions cut 5 bases from V and 1 base from J, with 15 bases between. Germline CDR1 and CDR2: SGHTA and FQGTGA. The CDR3 coding sequence is TGTGCCAGCAGCCCCCAAGGGGGAGTTTCCTACAATGAGCAGTTCTTC. It is translated as CASSPQGGVSYNEQFF.

This clonotype was recorded a few times. V and J are TRBV20-1 and TRBJ2-1, with D possibly TRBD2 on 7 matching bases. This CDR3 has 14 amino acids. Germline V CDR1 and CDR2: DFQATT, SNEGSKA (reference sequence). V gave up 2 bases and J gave up 0 bases, with 8 bases separating them. Here the CDR3 DNA reads TGCAGTGCTAGAAGGGGGGGCTCCTACAATGAGCAGTTCTTC. Its protein is CSARRGGSYNEQFF.

The chain uses TRBV6-2 or TRBV6-3 and TRBJ2-3; tentatively, D is TRBD2 (5 bases). The V end lost 4 bases, the J end lost 5 bases, and 19 bases lay between the germline ends. In germline, CDR1 is MNHEY, CDR2 SVGEGT. This CDR3 is 16 amino acids long. The CDR3: CASSSLRGSERDTQYF. The DNA of the CDR3 is TGTGCCAGCAGTTCCCTCCGAGGGTCCGAACGAGATACGCAGTATTTT.

This clonotype was observed a few times. The V and J genes are TRBV24-1 and TRBJ2-5; no definite D call. The CDR3 spans 11 residues. The V and J ends lost 0 bases and 11 bases respectively, with 6 bases between them. Germline CDR1 and CDR2: KGHDR and SFDVKD. The CDR3 nucleotides read TGTGCCACCAGTGATTTGATAAAGCAGTACTTC. Protein sequence: CATSDLIKQYF.

The V call is TRBV12-3 or TRBV12-4, the J call TRBJ1-2; 11 bases line up with TRBD1. With V trimmed by 10 bases and J by 3 bases, 4 bases remained unmatched. CDR3 size: 13 residues. The CDR3 DNA sequence: TGTGCCAACTGGGGACAGGGGGACTATGGCTACACCTTC. This sequence encodes CANWGQGDYGYTF.

As regards this clonotype: The junction departs from the called germline gene at one end, perhaps through a read error. J is TRBJ2-1 and V is TRBV10-3, with D maybe TRBD1 (6 bases). CDR3 size: 16 residues. Germline values: CDR1 ENHRY, CDR2 SYGVKD. The CDR3 coding sequence is TGTGCCATCAGGGGGGTGGGGGACAAAAGCTACCATGAGCAGTTCTTC. It yields the protein CAIRGVGDKSYHEQFF.

This clonotype has a handful of counts. The chain links TRBV12-3 or TRBV12-4 to TRBJ1-2, with D possibly TRBD1 on 5 matching bases. V was cut by 7 bases and J by 5 bases, with 17 bases left in between. This CDR3 spans 14 amino acids. CDR3 nucleotides: TGTGCCAGCATGGGACCGGCAAGAGGTTATGGCTACACCTTC. It translates to CASMGPARGYGYTF.

The chain employs TRBV6-5 and TRBJ2-7; weak D call: TRBD2 (5 bases). V was trimmed by 4 bases and J by 3 bases, leaving 13 bases between them. Germline V gene data show CDR1 as MNHEY and CDR2 as SVGAGI. The CDR3 is 14 residues long. Here the CDR3 DNA reads TGTGCCAGCAGTTGGACTGATGGATGCTACGAGCAGTACTTC. Translated: CASSWTDGCYEQYF.

This clonotype was observed a handful of times. The genes are TRBV24-1 and TRBJ1-1, with no clear D. The V end lost 9 bases, the J end lost 0 bases, and 22 bases lay between the germline ends. The length of the CDR3 is 17 residues. From germline, CDR1 is KGHDR and CDR2 SFDVKD. The DNA for the CDR3 is TGTGCCACCCAAGCTGGGGTTCTTGAGCCCGTGAACACTGAAGCTTTCTTT. This codes for CATQAGVLEPVNTEAFF.

This clonotype was recorded a few times. V usage is TRBV11-2 and J usage is TRBJ2-2; TRBD1 or TRBD2 may be the D gene (5 bases each). V lost 6 bases to trimming and J lost 6 bases, with 5 bases between them. Germline V gives CDR1 SGHAT, CDR2 FQNNGV. The CDR3 consists of 11 residues. CDR3 in amino acids: CASRGAGELFF. In DNA, the CDR3 is TGTGCCAGCAGGGGGGCCGGGGAGCTGTTTTTT.

This clonotype was counted between two and nine times. The chain's CDR3 is CASSLGRGHNYGYTF. Written as DNA, the CDR3 is TGTGCCAGCAGCTTAGGGAGGGGGCACAACTATGGCTACACCTTC. The genes are TRBV13 and TRBJ1-2; the match to TRBD1 covers 7 bases. V gave up 0 bases and J gave up 2 bases; unmatched junction bases: 3. Germline V CDR1 and CDR2: PRHDT, FYEKMQ (reference sequence). This CDR3 has 15 amino acids.

This chain uses TRBV20-1 with TRBJ2-3, with D perhaps TRBD1 or TRBD2 (5 bases each). Germline CDR1 DFQATT, CDR2 SNEGSKA (reference sequence). V lost 6 bases and J lost 6, with 16 bases in between. This CDR3 spans 13 amino acids. CDR3 nucleotides: TGCAGTGCCCAAACGGGGCCCGGGGATACGCAGTATTTT. This sequence encodes CSAQTGPGDTQYF.

This clonotype was observed a handful of times. The rearrangement links TRBV18 to TRBJ2-7; a possible D gene is TRBD1 (6 bases). The CDR3 is 15 amino acids. In germline, CDR1 is KGHSH, CDR2 LQKENI. Between the trimmed V and J ends, which lost 1 base and 3 bases, there was a span of 13 bases. In nucleotides, the CDR3 is TGTGCCAGCTCACCACAGGCTGAACAGGGCTACGAGCAGTACTTC. It codes for CASSPQAEQGYEQYF.